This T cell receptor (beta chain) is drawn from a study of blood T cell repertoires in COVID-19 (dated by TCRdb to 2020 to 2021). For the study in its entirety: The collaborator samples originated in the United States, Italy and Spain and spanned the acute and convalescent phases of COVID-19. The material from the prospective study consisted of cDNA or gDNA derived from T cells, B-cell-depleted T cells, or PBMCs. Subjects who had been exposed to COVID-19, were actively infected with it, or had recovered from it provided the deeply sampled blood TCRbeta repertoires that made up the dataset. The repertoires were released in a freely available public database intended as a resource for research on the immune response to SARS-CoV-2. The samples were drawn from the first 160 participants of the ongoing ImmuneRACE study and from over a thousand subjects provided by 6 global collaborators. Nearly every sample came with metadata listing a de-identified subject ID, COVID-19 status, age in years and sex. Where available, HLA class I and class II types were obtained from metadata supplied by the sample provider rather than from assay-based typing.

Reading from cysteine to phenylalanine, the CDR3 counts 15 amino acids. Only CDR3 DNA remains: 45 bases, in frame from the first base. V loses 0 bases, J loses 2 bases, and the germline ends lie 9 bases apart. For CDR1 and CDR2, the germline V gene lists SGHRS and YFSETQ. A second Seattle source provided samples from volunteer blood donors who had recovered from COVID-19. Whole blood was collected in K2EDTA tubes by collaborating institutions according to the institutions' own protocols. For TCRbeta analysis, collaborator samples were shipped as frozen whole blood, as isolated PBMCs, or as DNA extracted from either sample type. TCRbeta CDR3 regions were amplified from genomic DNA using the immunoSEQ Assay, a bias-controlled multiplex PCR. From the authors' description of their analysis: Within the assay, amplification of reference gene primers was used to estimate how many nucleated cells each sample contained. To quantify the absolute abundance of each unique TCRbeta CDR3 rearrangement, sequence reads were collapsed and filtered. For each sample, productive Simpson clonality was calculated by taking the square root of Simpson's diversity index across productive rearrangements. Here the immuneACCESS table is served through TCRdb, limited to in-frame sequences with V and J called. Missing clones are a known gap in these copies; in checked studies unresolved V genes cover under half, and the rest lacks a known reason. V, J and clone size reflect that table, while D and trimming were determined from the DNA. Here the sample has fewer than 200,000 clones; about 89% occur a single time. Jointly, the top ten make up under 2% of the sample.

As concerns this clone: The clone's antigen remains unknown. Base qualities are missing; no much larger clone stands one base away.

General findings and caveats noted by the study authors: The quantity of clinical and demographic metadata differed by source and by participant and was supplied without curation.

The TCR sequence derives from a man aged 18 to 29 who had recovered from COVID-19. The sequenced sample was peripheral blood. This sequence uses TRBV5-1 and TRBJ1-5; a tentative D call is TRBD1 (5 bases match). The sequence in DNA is TGCGCCAGCAGCTTGGAGGGGATAGGCAATCAGCCCCAGCATTTT. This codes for CASSLEGIGNQPQHF.